Listed below are T cell receptor beta chains from one sample, sequenced in a study of T cells after yellow fever vaccination. Each CDR3 protein gets one entry after TCRdb re-called the 5' RACE reads with MiXCR. The data show more than 450,000 distinct CDR3 sequences, 21% seen once. This specimen consisted of PBMCs, obtained less than 25 days after the first yellow fever vaccination. These receptors were collected from a man younger than 35 who received the YFV17D yellow fever vaccine. Both conserved end residues are part of each CDR3. The order of the fields is J gene, V gene, D gene, clone size, CDR3 protein, CDR3 DNA. A D gene is named only where the DNA matches it firmly. Expanded clones get a size class; other rows say once, few or many, or leave the size out.

j_call: TRBJ1-2
v_call: TRBV7-9
d_call: .
clone_size: few
cdr3_aa: CASSFSGVITAYGYTF
cdr3_nt: TGTGCCAGCAGCTTCTCGGGAGTCATTACGGCCTATGGCTACACCTTC

j_call: TRBJ1-4
v_call: TRBV6-1
d_call: .
clone_size: .
cdr3_aa: CASSPWRGEKLFF
cdr3_nt: TGTGCCAGCAGTCCATGGAGGGGTGAAAAACTGTTTTTT

j_call: TRBJ1-6
v_call: TRBV6-2/TRBV6-3
d_call: .
clone_size: .
cdr3_aa: CASRFRAGSPLHF
cdr3_nt: TGTGCCAGCCGTTTCAGGGCGGGTTCACCCCTCCACTTT

j_call: TRBJ2-7
v_call: TRBV10-3
d_call: TRBD2
clone_size: few
cdr3_aa: CAISELYRGGSDEQYF
cdr3_nt: TGTGCCATCAGTGAGTTGTATCGGGGGGGTAGCGACGAGCAGTACTTC

j_call: TRBJ2-2
v_call: TRBV27
d_call: .
clone_size: .
cdr3_aa: CASTHMLGVGELFF
cdr3_nt: TGTGCCAGCACCCATATGTTAGGGGTCGGGGAGCTGTTTTTT

j_call: TRBJ2-1
v_call: TRBV6-5
d_call: .
clone_size: few
cdr3_aa: CASSYGRVLDEQFF
cdr3_nt: TGTGCCAGCAGTTACGGCAGGGTACTGGATGAGCAGTTCTTC

j_call: TRBJ1-1
v_call: TRBV9
d_call: .
clone_size: many
cdr3_aa: CASSVEWNTEAFF
cdr3_nt: TGTGCCAGCAGCGTAGAGTGGAACACTGAAGCTTTCTTT

j_call: TRBJ1-4
v_call: TRBV12-3/TRBV12-4
d_call: .
clone_size: .
cdr3_aa: CASSLWGSNEKLFF
cdr3_nt: TGTGCCAGCAGTTTATGGGGGTCTAATGAAAAACTGTTTTTT

j_call: TRBJ2-7
v_call: TRBV7-2
d_call: .
clone_size: few
cdr3_aa: CASSFRQTSSYEQYF
cdr3_nt: TGTGCCAGCAGCTTTAGGCAGACGAGCTCCTACGAGCAGTACTTC

j_call: TRBJ2-1
v_call: TRBV6-1
d_call: TRBD2
clone_size: .
cdr3_aa: CASTRTSGEYNEQFF
cdr3_nt: TGTGCCAGCACCCGCACTAGCGGGGAGTACAATGAGCAGTTCTTC

j_call: TRBJ1-5
v_call: TRBV5-8
d_call: .
clone_size: .
cdr3_aa: CASSLIIGPDHQPQHF
cdr3_nt: TGTGCCAGCAGCCTGATTATAGGCCCGGATCATCAGCCCCAGCATTTT

j_call: TRBJ2-1
v_call: TRBV24-1
d_call: TRBD1
clone_size: few
cdr3_aa: CATSDRTGESYNEQFF
cdr3_nt: TGTGCCACCAGTGATCGGACAGGGGAGTCCTACAATGAGCAGTTCTTC

j_call: TRBJ1-5
v_call: TRBV12-3/TRBV12-4
d_call: TRBD1
clone_size: few
cdr3_aa: CASRLGQGYDQPQHF
cdr3_nt: TGTGCCAGCAGACTAGGACAGGGGTACGATCAGCCCCAGCATTTT

j_call: TRBJ2-7
v_call: TRBV7-9
d_call: .
clone_size: .
cdr3_aa: CASALLGEQYF
cdr3_nt: TGTGCCAGCGCTCTCCTCGGCGAGCAGTACTTC

j_call: TRBJ1-1
v_call: TRBV7-2
d_call: .
clone_size: many
cdr3_aa: CASSRQVSNTEAFF
cdr3_nt: TGTGCCAGCAGCCGACAGGTTAGCAACACTGAAGCTTTCTTT

j_call: TRBJ2-1
v_call: TRBV11-1
d_call: TRBD2
clone_size: few
cdr3_aa: CASQEGGGAHSHNEQFF
cdr3_nt: TGTGCCAGCCAGGAGGGCGGGGGTGCACATTCTCACAATGAGCAGTTCTTC

j_call: TRBJ2-2
v_call: TRBV7-3
d_call: .
clone_size: .
cdr3_aa: CASKGVGELFF
cdr3_nt: TGTGCCAGCAAGGGGGTTGGGGAGCTGTTTTTT

j_call: TRBJ1-3
v_call: TRBV20-1
d_call: .
clone_size: few
cdr3_aa: CSARELGSSGNTIYF
cdr3_nt: TGCAGTGCTAGAGAGCTGGGGAGCTCTGGAAACACCATATATTTT

j_call: TRBJ1-4
v_call: TRBV14
d_call: .
clone_size: few
cdr3_aa: CASSLYGTSVEKLFF
cdr3_nt: TGTGCCAGCAGCCTCTACGGGACTAGTGTTGAAAAACTGTTTTTT

j_call: TRBJ1-2
v_call: TRBV7-2
d_call: .
clone_size: .
cdr3_aa: CASSLVQIYGYTF
cdr3_nt: TGTGCCAGCAGCTTAGTTCAGATCTATGGCTACACCTTC

j_call: TRBJ2-3
v_call: TRBV10-3
d_call: .
clone_size: few
cdr3_aa: CAIGTSTDTQYF
cdr3_nt: TGTGCCATCGGCACTAGCACAGATACGCAGTATTTT

j_call: TRBJ2-5
v_call: TRBV21-1
d_call: .
clone_size: few
cdr3_aa: CASTPGLVEGRVETQYF
cdr3_nt: TGTGCCAGCACCCCGGGACTAGTAGAGGGGAGGGTCGAGACCCAGTACTTC

j_call: TRBJ1-4
v_call: TRBV4-3
d_call: .
clone_size: .
cdr3_aa: CASSQLTGRVATNEKLFF
cdr3_nt: TGCGCCAGCAGCCAACTTACAGGGAGGGTCGCAACTAATGAAAAACTGTTTTTT

j_call: TRBJ1-1
v_call: TRBV29-1
d_call: .
clone_size: .
cdr3_aa: CSVEYQPRAEAFF
cdr3_nt: TGCAGCGTTGAGTATCAGCCTAGGGCTGAAGCTTTCTTT

j_call: TRBJ2-1
v_call: TRBV4-2
d_call: .
clone_size: .
cdr3_aa: CASSQDLGGPNNEQFF
cdr3_nt: TGTGCCAGCAGCCAAGATCTCGGGGGGCCGAACAATGAGCAGTTCTTC

j_call: TRBJ2-2
v_call: TRBV6-2/TRBV6-3
d_call: .
clone_size: .
cdr3_aa: CASSYGTAGTGELFF
cdr3_nt: TGTGCCAGCAGTTACGGGACTGCGGGCACCGGGGAGCTGTTTTTT

j_call: TRBJ2-7
v_call: TRBV5-6
d_call: .
clone_size: .
cdr3_aa: CASTMGGVSYEQYF
cdr3_nt: TGTGCCAGCACCATGGGGGGAGTCTCCTACGAGCAGTACTTC

j_call: TRBJ2-2
v_call: TRBV5-6
d_call: .
clone_size: .
cdr3_aa: CASSFQGGLSTGELFF
cdr3_nt: TGTGCCAGCAGCTTTCAGGGGGGCTTATCCACCGGGGAGCTGTTTTTT

j_call: TRBJ1-1
v_call: TRBV7-3
d_call: .
clone_size: .
cdr3_aa: CASSRQEHTEAFF
cdr3_nt: TGTGCCAGCAGCCGACAGGAACACACTGAAGCTTTCTTT

j_call: TRBJ2-7
v_call: TRBV10-3
d_call: .
clone_size: .
cdr3_aa: CAAGGPGGQGRGTYEQYF
cdr3_nt: TGTGCCGCGGGGGGCCCGGGCGGACAGGGAAGGGGAACCTACGAGCAGTACTTC

j_call: TRBJ2-2
v_call: TRBV7-8
d_call: TRBD1
clone_size: few
cdr3_aa: CATGRTGNTGELFF
cdr3_nt: TGTGCCACCGGAAGGACAGGGAACACCGGGGAGCTGTTTTTT

j_call: TRBJ2-7
v_call: TRBV20-1
d_call: TRBD1
clone_size: many
cdr3_aa: CSARDPGQGREQYF
cdr3_nt: TGCAGTGCTAGAGACCCGGGACAGGGGCGGGAGCAGTACTTC

j_call: TRBJ2-3
v_call: TRBV18
d_call: .
clone_size: .
cdr3_aa: CASSPPPADTQYF
cdr3_nt: TGTGCCAGCTCACCACCGCCGGCAGATACGCAGTATTTT

j_call: TRBJ2-4
v_call: TRBV12-3/TRBV12-4
d_call: .
clone_size: few
cdr3_aa: CASSPDIAKNIQYF
cdr3_nt: TGTGCCAGCAGTCCTGATATAGCCAAAAACATTCAGTACTTC

j_call: TRBJ1-1
v_call: TRBV7-9
d_call: TRBD1
clone_size: .
cdr3_aa: CASSAFAGGDANTEAFF
cdr3_nt: TGTGCCAGCAGCGCGTTTGCAGGGGGCGATGCGAACACTGAAGCTTTCTTT

j_call: TRBJ2-6
v_call: TRBV4-3
d_call: .
clone_size: few
cdr3_aa: CASSQFGGSGANVLTF
cdr3_nt: TGCGCCAGCAGCCAATTTGGGGGTTCTGGGGCCAACGTCCTGACTTTC

j_call: TRBJ2-1
v_call: TRBV29-1
d_call: .
clone_size: .
cdr3_aa: CSAHGPDYNEQFF
cdr3_nt: TGCAGCGCCCACGGACCGGACTACAATGAGCAGTTCTTC

j_call: TRBJ2-3
v_call: TRBV7-7
d_call: .
clone_size: .
cdr3_aa: CARSPGRAVDTQYF
cdr3_nt: TGTGCTAGGAGTCCCGGGAGAGCGGTTGATACGCAGTATTTT

j_call: TRBJ2-3
v_call: TRBV5-4
d_call: TRBD2
clone_size: .
cdr3_aa: CASSGLVEDTQYF
cdr3_nt: TGTGCCAGCAGCGGACTAGTGGAAGATACGCAGTATTTT

j_call: TRBJ1-2
v_call: TRBV5-1
d_call: .
clone_size: .
cdr3_aa: CASSFGQALYGYTF
cdr3_nt: TGCGCCAGCAGCTTCGGGCAGGCCCTCTATGGCTACACCTTC

j_call: TRBJ1-2
v_call: TRBV12-3/TRBV12-4
d_call: TRBD1
clone_size: once
cdr3_aa: CASSLTGETGYTF
cdr3_nt: TGTGCCAGCAGTTTAACAGGGGAGACTGGCTACACCTTC

j_call: TRBJ2-3
v_call: TRBV28
d_call: .
clone_size: .
cdr3_aa: CASSTARRDGSTDTQYF
cdr3_nt: TGTGCCAGCAGTACGGCGCGGCGAGACGGTAGCACAGATACGCAGTATTTT

j_call: TRBJ2-3
v_call: TRBV20-1
d_call: TRBD2
clone_size: .
cdr3_aa: CSARMGLAGSSTDTQYF
cdr3_nt: TGCAGTGCTAGAATGGGACTAGCGGGGTCTAGCACAGATACGCAGTATTTT

j_call: TRBJ1-1
v_call: TRBV4-1
d_call: .
clone_size: .
cdr3_aa: CASSQDRASRNTEAFF
cdr3_nt: TGCGCCAGCAGCCAAGATCGGGCGTCGCGGAACACTGAAGCTTTCTTT

j_call: TRBJ2-1
v_call: TRBV6-6
d_call: .
clone_size: few
cdr3_aa: CASSYGDYNEQFF
cdr3_nt: TGTGCCAGCAGTTACGGGGATTACAATGAGCAGTTCTTC

j_call: TRBJ2-3
v_call: TRBV5-1
d_call: .
clone_size: .
cdr3_aa: CASTLGHRVVTDTQYF
cdr3_nt: TGCGCCAGCACCCTTGGTCACAGGGTGGTCACAGATACGCAGTATTTT

j_call: TRBJ1-2
v_call: TRBV4-3
d_call: TRBD1
clone_size: .
cdr3_aa: CASSQGTGYNYGYTF
cdr3_nt: TGCGCCAGCAGCCAGGGGACAGGATACAACTATGGCTACACCTTC

j_call: TRBJ2-2
v_call: TRBV5-5
d_call: .
clone_size: many
cdr3_aa: CASSSFFNKLFF
cdr3_nt: TGTGCCAGCAGCTCCTTTTTTAATAAGCTGTTTTTT

j_call: TRBJ1-5
v_call: TRBV7-9
d_call: .
clone_size: few
cdr3_aa: CASSGDTSNQPQHF
cdr3_nt: TGTGCCAGCAGCGGGGACACTAGCAATCAGCCCCAGCATTTT

j_call: TRBJ2-2
v_call: TRBV4-1
d_call: TRBD1
clone_size: .
cdr3_aa: CASSYTDRGEGTGELFF
cdr3_nt: TGCGCCAGCAGCTACACGGACAGGGGGGAAGGGACCGGGGAGCTGTTTTTT

j_call: TRBJ1-2
v_call: TRBV9
d_call: .
clone_size: .
cdr3_aa: CASSVDVNYGYTF
cdr3_nt: TGTGCCAGCAGCGTAGATGTTAACTATGGCTACACCTTC

j_call: TRBJ1-2
v_call: TRBV7-2
d_call: .
clone_size: .
cdr3_aa: CASSLGEVLGYTF
cdr3_nt: TGTGCCAGCAGCTTAGGAGAAGTGTTAGGCTACACCTTC

j_call: TRBJ2-3
v_call: TRBV5-6
d_call: .
clone_size: many
cdr3_aa: CASSLGTAGTDTQYF
cdr3_nt: TGTGCCAGCAGCCTCGGGACCGCAGGCACAGATACGCAGTATTTT

j_call: TRBJ1-5
v_call: TRBV4-3
d_call: .
clone_size: few
cdr3_aa: CASSQETDYQPQHF
cdr3_nt: TGCGCCAGCAGCCAAGAGACGGACTATCAGCCCCAGCATTTT

j_call: TRBJ1-6
v_call: TRBV7-3
d_call: .
clone_size: few
cdr3_aa: CASSEQGNSPLHF
cdr3_nt: TGTGCCAGCAGCGAGCAGGGGAATTCACCCCTCCACTTT

j_call: TRBJ2-3
v_call: TRBV7-3
d_call: TRBD2
clone_size: .
cdr3_aa: CASSPKGTSGVDTQYF
cdr3_nt: TGTGCCAGCAGCCCCAAGGGGACTAGCGGGGTCGATACGCAGTATTTT

j_call: TRBJ2-2
v_call: TRBV3-1
d_call: .
clone_size: few
cdr3_aa: CASHPPVGTGELFF
cdr3_nt: TGTGCCAGCCACCCTCCGGTGGGCACCGGGGAGCTGTTTTTT

j_call: TRBJ2-3
v_call: TRBV27
d_call: TRBD2
clone_size: few
cdr3_aa: CASSLSAGVQNTQYF
cdr3_nt: TGTGCCAGCAGTTTGTCGGCGGGGGTGCAAAATACGCAGTATTTT

j_call: TRBJ1-4
v_call: TRBV5-6
d_call: .
clone_size: many
cdr3_aa: CASSLWAATNEKLFF
cdr3_nt: TGTGCCAGCAGCTTGTGGGCAGCAACTAATGAAAAACTGTTTTTT